This T cell receptor beta chain was captured in a study of cytomegalovirus exposure and HLA in healthy donors. General study points: Across donors, most TCRs were seen rarely, yet some public ones were widespread.

This CDR3 has 12 residues. Germline-derived CDR1 and CDR2 are LGHNA and YNFKEQ. The germline V and J ends were trimmed by 6 bases and 3 bases, with 8 bases remaining between them. For this clone: Its antigen is unknown.

Clones were sequenced by immunoSEQ multiplex PCR, and TCRdb holds only the in-frame ones, with some missing. The sample yields about 250,000 clones, roughly 84% seen once. Material: PBMCs. This clonotype originated in a man aged 18 to 35 in good health and CMV-seropositive. This chain links TRBV4-2 with TRBJ1-2; D is ambiguous. CDR3 bases: TGTGCCAGCAGGGGTATTGACTATGGCTACACCTTC. This translates into CASRGIDYGYTF.